Detailed here is one T cell receptor (beta chain). No cognate antigen has been identified for it. Qualities for individual bases were not recorded, and no much larger clone is one base off. TCRbeta CDR3 regions were amplified from genomic DNA by means of the immunoSEQ Assay, a bias-controlled multiplex PCR. On the authors' methods: Within the assay, amplification of reference gene primers was used to estimate how many nucleated cells each sample contained. To quantify the absolute abundance of each unique TCRbeta CDR3 rearrangement, sequence reads were collapsed and filtered. For each sample, productive Simpson clonality was calculated as the square root of Simpson's diversity index across productive rearrangements. The table was pulled from immuneACCESS by TCRdb, which kept in-frame rearrangements only. Such tables lose some clones; where checked, under half of the loss comes from unresolved V genes, and the rest has no known cause. The DNA gave D and trimming, while V, J and clone size come from that table. The sample contains more than 200,000 clones, approximately 83% of them found a single time. Roughly 10% of the sample goes to the ten largest clones.

The data are from a study of blood T cell repertoires in COVID-19 (dated by TCRdb to the early 2020s). Notes on the research overall: Collaborator samples came from the United States, Italy and Spain and covered acute and convalescent phases of COVID-19. The prospective study material was composed of cDNA or gDNA derived from T cells, B-cell-depleted T cells, or PBMCs. The dataset comprised deeply sampled blood TCRbeta repertoires from subjects exposed to, actively infected with, or recovered from COVID-19. A freely available public database, intended as a resource for researchers studying the immune response to SARS-CoV-2, is where the repertoires were released. The samples were drawn from the first 160 participants of the ongoing ImmuneRACE study and from about 1,200 subjects provided by 6 global collaborators. Sample metadata almost always included a de-identified subject ID, COVID-19 status, age in years and sex. Where available, HLA class I and class II types were taken from metadata supplied by the sample provider and were not determined by assay-based typing.

What the authors observed across the whole study: Clinical and demographic metadata were provided uncurated, with the amount varying by source and participant.

V drops 6 bases and J drops 1 base, leaving 13 bases in between. The germline V gene specifies MNHEY as CDR1 and SVGAGI as CDR2. The CDR3 runs 15 residues from the cysteine to the phenylalanine. Of all the DNA, just the CDR3 is kept, 45 bases in frame from base 1. Each collaborating institution followed its own protocols to collect whole blood in K2EDTA tubes. For TCRbeta analysis, collaborators shipped samples in one of three forms: frozen whole blood, isolated PBMCs, or DNA extracted from either of those sample types. The sequencing input was peripheral blood. This sequence originates from a man older than 75 with acute or convalescent COVID-19. Here the chain combines TRBV6-5 and TRBJ2-4; D gene: possibly TRBD2, on 6 matching bases. The DNA is TGTGCCAGCAGCCCACTAGCTTTGGCCAAAAACATTCAGTACTTC. Its translation is CASSPLALAKNIQYF.